This T cell receptor beta chain was sequenced for a study of regulatory T cells in long-lasting Graves disease. As to time point: newly diagnosed GD, antithyroid drugs for less than 3 months. PBMC RNA served as the TCR library source. With respect to this clonotype: Its antigen is undetermined. A single base separates this from a much larger clone, so it may be a read error.

General study results and limits: The persistent group shared 2,741 public clonotypes, more than the 966 shared by new patients.

The CDR3 is 14 amino acids. The V gene's germline CDR1 is SEHNR and CDR2 FQNEAQ (reference sequence). Arm-PCR with iRepertoire HTBI primers amplified the CDR3 regions for these TCR beta libraries. One entry per CDR3 protein, called by TCRdb with MiXCR from the multiplex PCR reads. The sample contains about 540,000 distinct CDR3 sequences, less than 15% of which appear only once. These data also formed part of another study, on T cells in Graves' hyperthyroidism and ophthalmopathy. That work contributes: Not enrolled were patients with uncontrolled infection, other autoimmune disease, pregnancy or lactation.

The chain links TRBV7-9 to TRBJ2-7; the D call may be TRBD1 or TRBD2 (5 bases each). The TCR sequence derives from a man aged 25 to 45 with Graves disease. The input for sequencing was peripheral blood mononuclear cells (PBMCs), taken at new diagnosis, from a patient treated with antithyroid drugs. CDR3 DNA: TGTGCCGGCAGCCCCCCCGGGACGGACGACGAGCAGTACTTC. It codes for CAGSPPGTDDEQYF.